This T cell receptor beta chain was recovered during a study of response to subunit inactivated influenza vaccine. On this clonotype itself: Antigen: not known.

Germline V gene sequence: CDR1 KGHSH, CDR2 LQKENI. This CDR3 comprises 12 residues. V lost 4 bases and J 13 bases, leaving 16 bases between the germline ends. Regarding the study as a whole: The authors offered the suggestion that each seasonal influenza vaccination recruits few new T cells.

A single record per CDR3 protein comes from TCRdb applying MiXCR to the RT-PCR reads. There are roughly 650,000 distinct CDR3 sequences in the sample; approximately 15% occur only once, and around 10% lies in the top ten. This specimen consisted of PBMCs from blood, obtained roughly 12 days after vaccination. The origin of this receptor is a man aged 50 or older who received an inactivated influenza vaccine. The chain employs TRBV18 and TRBJ1-2; the D gene is possibly TRBD1 (5 bases). The CDR3 sequence is CASSHRDGPPTF. CDR3 in DNA: TGTGCCAGCTCACACCGGGACGGACCCCCCACCTTC.